This T cell receptor (beta chain) was recorded in a study of shared clonotypes between healthy human individuals. At the level of the study: The plates for each donor numbered three CD4 naive, three CD4 memory, two CD8 naive and one CD8 memory.

Recent vaccinations or acute infections were absent in the healthy HIV-negative adult donors. The donors, all of them Caucasian adults, lived in Nashville, Tennessee. Assay: immunoSEQ multiplex PCR; the TCRdb copy retains only in-frame clones and omits some. The sample lists approximately 2.3 million clones; more than 85% were seen once. V lost 0 bases and J 6 bases, leaving 9 bases between the germline ends. CDR1 is SGHTA and CDR2 is FQGTGA in the germline V gene. The CDR3 loop spans 13 amino acids. The chain combines TRBV7-3 with TRBJ2-7; D is ambiguous. This TCR came from a man between 18 and 35 years old in good health. Some clones in this sample may be carry-over from other donors' samples. Sequencing was carried out using naive CD4+ T cells from PBMCs. Subset here: CD45RA+ positively selected. CDR3 in DNA: TGTGCCAGCAGCTTAACGTCGGTTAGCGAGCAGTACTTC. This translates into CASSLTSVSEQYF.